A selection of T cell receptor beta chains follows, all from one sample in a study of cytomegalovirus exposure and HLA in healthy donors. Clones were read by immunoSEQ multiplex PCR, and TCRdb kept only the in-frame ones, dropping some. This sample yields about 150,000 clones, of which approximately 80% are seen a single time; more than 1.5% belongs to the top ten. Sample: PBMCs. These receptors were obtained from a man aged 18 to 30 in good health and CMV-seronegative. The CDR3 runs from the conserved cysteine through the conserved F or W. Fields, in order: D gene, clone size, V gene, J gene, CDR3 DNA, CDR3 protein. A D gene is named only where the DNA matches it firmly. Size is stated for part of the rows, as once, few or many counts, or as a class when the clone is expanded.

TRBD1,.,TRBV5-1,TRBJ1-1,TGCGCCAGCAGCTTAGGGGACAGGGAGCTCACTGAAGCTTTCTTT,CASSLGDRELTEAFF
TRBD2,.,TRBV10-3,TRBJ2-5,TGTGCCATCAGTGAGTCGGTTAGCGGGGGCACGGGAGAGCAGTACTTC,CAISESVSGGTGEQYF
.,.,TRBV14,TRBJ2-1,TGTGCCAGCAGCCAAGAGGCCAGGGGCTACAATGAGCAGTTCTTC,CASSQEARGYNEQFF
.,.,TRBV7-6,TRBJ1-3,TGTGCCAGCAGCTTAAGGGGAAGGGGCTCTGGAAACACCATATATTTT,CASSLRGRGSGNTIYF
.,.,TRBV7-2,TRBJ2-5,TGTGCCAGCAGCTTAGTTAGGGAGGAGACCCAGTACTTC,CASSLVREETQYF
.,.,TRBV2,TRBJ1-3,TGTGCCAGCAGCAACCCCGACAGCTCTGGAAACACCATATATTTT,CASSNPDSSGNTIYF
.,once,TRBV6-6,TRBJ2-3,TGTGCCAGCAGGGGGGCCACAGATACGCAGTATTTT,CASRGATDTQYF
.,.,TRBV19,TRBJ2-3,TGTGCCAGTAGTATCCTAGGTCTTAGCACAGATACGCAGTATTTT,CASSILGLSTDTQYF
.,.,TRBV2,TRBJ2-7,TGTGCCAGCTCCCCCGCGCAGGGCTACGAGCAGTACTTC,CASSPAQGYEQYF
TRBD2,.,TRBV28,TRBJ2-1,TGTGCCAGCAGTTTGCGGGGGAGTAACGATGAGCAGTTCTTC,CASSLRGSNDEQFF
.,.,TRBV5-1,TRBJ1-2,TGCGCCAGCAGCGTGGACGGGACTAACTATGGCTACACCTTC,CASSVDGTNYGYTF
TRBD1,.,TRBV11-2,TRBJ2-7,TGTGCCAGCAGCTTAAGGGTGGCGCAGGGGGCGATCGGGAGTAACGAGCAGTACTTC,CASSLRVAQGAIGSNEQYF
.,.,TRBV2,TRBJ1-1,TGTGCCGGCTTAGGGGGGGATAGGACTGAAGCTTTCTTT,CAGLGGDRTEAFF
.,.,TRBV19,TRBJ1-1,TGTGCCAGTAGTATATCCACGCGTCCCACTGAAGCTTTCTTT,CASSISTRPTEAFF
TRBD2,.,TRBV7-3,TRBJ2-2,TGTGCCAGCAGTCCCCGACTAGCGGGGGGAGGATCCGGGGAGCTGTTTTTT,CASSPRLAGGGSGELFF
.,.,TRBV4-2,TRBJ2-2,TGTGCCAGCAGCCTAGGTTCGGGCACCGGGGAGCTGTTTTTT,CASSLGSGTGELFF
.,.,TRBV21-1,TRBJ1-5,TGTGCCAGCAGCAAGACAGGGAGCAATCAGCCCCAGCATTTT,CASSKTGSNQPQHF
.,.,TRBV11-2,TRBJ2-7,TGTGCCAGCAGCACGGCGTCGGGCGAGCAGTACTTC,CASSTASGEQYF
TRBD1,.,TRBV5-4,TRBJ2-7,TGTGCCAGCAGCTTTGAAACAGGGGTCGGGTACGAGCAGTACTTC,CASSFETGVGYEQYF
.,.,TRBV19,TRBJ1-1,TGTGCCAGTAGTTTGGGCTTAGGCACTGAAGCTTTCTTT,CASSLGLGTEAFF
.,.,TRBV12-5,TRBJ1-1,TGTGCTAGTGGTATCGGACAGACCTTGGGCACTGAAGCTTTCTTT,CASGIGQTLGTEAFF
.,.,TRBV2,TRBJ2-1,TGTGCCAGCATGACCAGCCAGGTCAACAATGAGCAGTTCTTC,CASMTSQVNNEQFF
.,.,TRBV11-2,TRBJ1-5,TGTGCCAGCAGCTTTCAACAGGATCAGCCCCAGCATTTT,CASSFQQDQPQHF